This TCR beta chain emerged from a study of a mutant IDH1 vaccine in newly diagnosed glioma. In the study overall: Former treatment meant radiotherapy, temozolomide, or both; the majority had gotten both.

Of note for this clone: Antigen specificity is unknown.

Sample time point: week 35, safety follow-up. The content of each vaccine dose was 300 ug of mutant IDH1 20-mer peptide, and topical imiquimod accompanied it. Vaccinations, eight in total, occurred in weeks 1, 3, 5, 7, 11, 15, 19, 23. Using immunoSEQ multiplex PCR, the repertoire was profiled, and TCRdb retains in-frame clones only, with some absent. The sample records tens of thousands of clones, around 80% being singletons. The sequences come from PBMCs, collected from a glioma patient whose treatment included an IDH1 peptide vaccine. The TCR sequence derives from a man aged 35 to 55 with glioma.

The CDR3 nucleotides read TGTGCCAGCTGGCGACAGTCCTCCTACAATGAGCAGTTCTTC. The encoded protein is CASWRQSSYNEQFF. V is TRBV6-1 and J is TRBJ2-1; the D gene is possibly TRBD1 (5 bases). This CDR3 comprises 14 residues. Germline CDR1 MNHNS, CDR2 SASEGT. V lost 8 bases to trimming and J lost 0 bases, with 11 bases between them.